This T cell receptor beta chain was observed in a study of breast tumors, draining lymph nodes, adjacent tissues. TCRdb re-analysed the multiplex PCR reads in MiXCR, keeping a single row per CDR3 protein. The data contain around 110,000 distinct CDR3 sequences, under 40% of them singletons. To note about this clonotype: Since a much larger clone is just one base distant, this may be a read error.

Axillary draining lymph nodes of breast cancer patients supplied the node samples. Germline CDR1 and CDR2: MNHNY and SVGAGI (reference sequence). V lost 6 bases to trimming and J lost 1 base; unmatched junction nucleotides: 2. The CDR3 has 13 residues. The chain is built from TRBV6-6 and TRBJ2-7, with 8 bases identical to TRBD1. The sequence was collected from a female donor with breast cancer. Some clones in this sample may be carry-over from other donors' samples. Sequenced sample: axillary lymph node tissue. The CDR3 bases are TGTGCCAGCAGGCGGACAGGGTCCTACGAGCAGTACTTC. Translation: CASRRTGSYEQYF.